This T cell receptor beta chain appears in the sequencing data of a study of T cell repertoires in cytomegalovirus infection. Study details: Matching HLA type, along with CMV infection, was indicated by public TCR beta signatures.

Germline V gives CDR1 SGHVS, CDR2 FNYEAQ. There are 14 residues in the CDR3. The V gene lost 5 bases and the J gene lost 1 base, with 11 bases spanning the gap. General study findings and limits: Pooled public TCR beta family frequency picked out CMV carriers with the relevant HLA. What dominated the ex vivo response were HLA-C-restricted CMV-specific TCR beta clonotypes.

This clonotype was counted only a few times. Its antigen is unidentified. TCRdb reanalysed the reads using MiXCR and keeps one entry per CDR3 protein. The sample includes about 100,000 distinct CDR3 sequences, approximately 16% of them seen just once. The receptor comes from a human donor in good health (CMV status not recorded). Some clones in this sample may be carry-over from other donors' samples. The sample comprised PBMCs. This rearrangement joins TRBV7-6 to TRBJ1-2, with a tentative D call TRBD1 (6 bases). Here the CDR3 reads CASSGDTINYGYTF. The CDR3 DNA reads TGTGCCAGCAGCGGGGACACTATTAACTATGGCTACACCTTC. Full variable domain (remainder filled in from reference TRBV7-6 and TRBJ1-2): GAGVSQSPRYKVTKRGQDVALRCDPISGHVSLYWYRQALGQGPEFLTYFNYEAQQDKSGLPNDRFSAERPEGSISTLTIQRTEQRDSAMYRCASSGDTINYGYTFGSGTRLTVV.